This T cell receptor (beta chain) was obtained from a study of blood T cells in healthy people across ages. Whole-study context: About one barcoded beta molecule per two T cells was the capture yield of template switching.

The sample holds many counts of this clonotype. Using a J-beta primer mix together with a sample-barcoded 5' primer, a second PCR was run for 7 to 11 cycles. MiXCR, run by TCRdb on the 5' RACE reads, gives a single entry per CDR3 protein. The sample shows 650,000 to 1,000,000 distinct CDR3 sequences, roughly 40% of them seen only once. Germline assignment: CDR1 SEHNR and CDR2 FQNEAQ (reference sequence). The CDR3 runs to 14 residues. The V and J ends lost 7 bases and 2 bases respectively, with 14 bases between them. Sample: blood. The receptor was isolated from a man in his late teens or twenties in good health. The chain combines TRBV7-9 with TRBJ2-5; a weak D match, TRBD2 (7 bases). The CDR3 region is CASNQRGAQETQYF. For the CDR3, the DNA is TGTGCCAGCAACCAACGGGGGGCACAAGAGACCCAGTACTTC.